Each of the 29 T cell receptor beta chains below was sequenced from the same sample in a study of T cell clonotyping in hematopoietic cell transplantation. Some clones are missing from TCRdb's copy, which holds only in-frame ones; the method was immunoSEQ multiplex PCR. The data hold about 13,000 clones, with roughly 92% observed a single time. The sequences come from PBMCs, collected 100 days after allogeneic stem cell transplant. These receptors originate from a female patient in her 50s who had an allogeneic stem cell transplant from an unrelated donor, so the T cells may come from the graft donor. Some clones in this sample may be carry-over from other donors' samples.

V gene TRBV6-6 combines with J gene TRBJ2-1; D possibly corresponds to TRBD1 (7 bases). The CDR3 sequence is 14 residues long. Between the trimmed V and J ends, which lost 5 bases and 6 bases, there was a span of 14 bases. Germline V lookup: CDR1 MNHNY, CDR2 SVGAGI (reference sequence). The CDR3 nucleotides read TGTGCCAGCAGTCCAGGGGGGCGGGGCAATGAGCAGTTCTTC. It is translated as CASSPGGRGNEQFF.

The V gene is TRBV28, the J gene TRBJ2-3; D unresolved. Trimming left V 6 bases short and J 3 bases short, with 4 bases between. The CDR3 spans 11 residues. Germline CDR1 is MDHEN and CDR2 is SYDVKM. CDR3 in amino acids: CASSKTDTQYF. As DNA, the CDR3 is TGTGCCAGCAGCAAAACAGATACGCAGTATTTT.

Of note for this clone: The junction does not match germline at one end; this may be a read error. Here the CDR3 DNA reads TGTGCCAGCAGCATAGCGACTAGCTGGGGAAACATTCAGTACTTC. Translated: CASSIATSWGNIQYF. V usage is TRBV7-2 and J usage is TRBJ2-4, with 7 bases lining up with TRBD2. The CDR3 extends over 15 amino acids. Germline lookup yields CDR1 SGHTA and CDR2 FQGNSA.

Of note for this clone: One junction end does not reproduce the germline sequence, and a read error may be involved. The V gene is TRBV14, the J gene TRBJ2-1, with TRBD2 identical over 9 bases. Germline assignment: CDR1 SGHDN and CDR2 FVKESK. The CDR3 loop spans 15 amino acids. CDR3 sequence reads: CANSSLAGCDNEQFF. The DNA for the CDR3 is TGTGCCAACAGCTCCCTAGCGGGGTGCGACAATGAGCAGTTCTTC.

This clone appeared a single time. The rearrangement uses TRBV19 and TRBJ2-5; 8 bases are a match to TRBD1. CDR1 is LNHDA, CDR2 SQIVND, per germline (reference sequence). After removal of 0 bases from V and 11 bases from J, the junction contained 5 bases not matched to a gene. The CDR3 is 13 residues long. This CDR3 reads CASSIDFQGAQYF. CDR3 coding DNA: TGTGCCAGTAGTATAGATTTCCAGGGGGCGCAGTACTTC.

The chain carries TRBV11-2 and TRBJ1-2; D is possibly TRBD1 (5 bases). V lost 4 bases, J lost 3 bases, and 9 bases lay in between. There are 13 residues in the CDR3. Germline V gene sequence: CDR1 SGHAT, CDR2 FQNNGV. This CDR3 reads CASSSRGDYGYTF. As DNA, the CDR3 is TGTGCCAGCAGCTCCCGGGGGGACTATGGCTACACCTTC.

The chain couples TRBV5-4 to TRBJ2-1; 8 nucleotides line up with TRBD1. The V gene's germline CDR1 is SGHNT and CDR2 YYREEE (reference sequence). The CDR3 is 16 amino acids. V gave up 0 bases and J gave up 7 bases; unmatched junction bases: 9. CDR3 region: CASSLGGQGYRNEQFF. DNA for the CDR3: TGTGCCAGCAGCTTGGGAGGACAGGGTTATAGAAATGAGCAGTTCTTC. The full variable domain, rest sourced from reference TRBV5-4 and TRBJ2-1, is ETGVTQSPTHLIKTRGQQVTLRCSSQSGHNTVSWYQQALGQGPQFIFQYYREEENGRGNFPPRFSGLQFPNYSSELNVNALELDDSALYLCASSLGGQGYRNEQFFGPGTRLTVL.

This clone is a singleton in its sample. This rearrangement joins TRBV5-1 to TRBJ1-1; TRBD1 might be the D (5 bases). Per the germline V gene, CDR1 is SGHRS and CDR2 is YFSETQ. The CDR3 has 13 residues. The V gene lost 3 bases and the J gene lost 1 base, with 7 bases spanning the gap. CDR3 bases: TGCGCCAGCAGCTGGGGCCCGAACACTGAAGCTTTCTTT. This sequence encodes CASSWGPNTEAFF.

V gene TRBV6-5 combines with J gene TRBJ2-5, with D possibly matching TRBD1 (6 bases). The CDR3 runs 14 residues. Germline values: CDR1 MNHEY, CDR2 SVGAGI. The germline V and J ends were trimmed by 10 bases and 1 base, with 16 bases remaining between them. CDR3 in DNA: TGTGCCACCTCCCGGGACACGGCCCAAGAGACCCAGTACTTC. Translated, it gives CATSRDTAQETQYF.

This sequence joins TRBV6-5 and TRBJ2-5; 10 nucleotides match TRBD1. In germline, CDR1 is MNHEY, CDR2 SVGAGI. V gave up 5 bases and J gave up 0 bases; unmatched junction bases: 3. The CDR3 covers 15 residues. This chain's CDR3 is CASSRDRGNQETQYF. CDR3 coding DNA: TGTGCCAGCAGTAGGGACAGGGGAAACCAAGAGACCCAGTACTTC.

The rearrangement links TRBV30 to TRBJ2-7; 7 bases line up with TRBD2. Per germline, CDR1 GTSNPN and CDR2 SVGIG (reference sequence). The length of the CDR3 is 15 residues. CDR3: CDILGGSTATYEQYV. Written as DNA, the CDR3 is TGTGACATACTGGGGGGGTCCACAGCGACGTACGAGCAGTACGTC.

The chain employs TRBV9 and TRBJ2-1; TRBD2 is a possible D gene (6 bases). V gave up 0 bases and J gave up 9 bases, with 19 bases separating them. This CDR3 comprises 16 residues. Germline V gene data show CDR1 as SGDLS and CDR2 as YYNGEE. CDR3 residues: CASSVAGSGAWGEQFF. DNA for the CDR3: TGTGCCAGCAGCGTAGCAGGCTCGGGAGCCTGGGGTGAGCAGTTCTTC. Combining the CDR3 with reference TRBV9 and TRBJ2-1 gives the whole variable domain DSGVTQTPKHLITATGQRVTLRCSPRSGDLSVYWYQQSLDQGLQFLIQYYNGEERAKGNILERFSAQQFPDLHSELNLSSLELGDSALYFCASSVAGSGAWGEQFFGPGTRLTVL.

The chain is built from TRBV6-1 and TRBJ1-1; D remains ambiguous. Germline values: CDR1 MNHNS, CDR2 SASEGT. V was clipped by 5 bases and J by 0 bases, with 10 bases between them. The CDR3 loop spans 14 amino acids. DNA of the CDR3: TGTGCCAGCAGTCCCCGGGGTGTGAACACTGAAGCTTTCTTT. This translates into CASSPRGVNTEAFF.

V gene TRBV27 combines with J gene TRBJ1-5, with a tentative D call TRBD1 (5 bases). The V end was cut by 4 bases, the J end by 7 bases, with 17 bases between. The CDR3 has 15 residues. Germline assignment: CDR1 MNHEY and CDR2 SMNVEV (reference sequence). CDR3 DNA: TGTGCCAGCAGTTCCTCGGGGGGGTTAGACCAGCCCCAGCATTTT. Translation gives CASSSSGGLDQPQHF.

This chain uses TRBV19 with TRBJ1-1; D may be TRBD1 (6 bases). In germline, CDR1 is LNHDA, CDR2 SQIVND (reference sequence). V lost 6 bases and J 1 base, leaving 9 bases between the germline ends. The CDR3 is made up of 13 amino acids. CDR3 DNA: TGTGCCAGTAGGGAGGGACAGAACACTGAAGCTTTCTTT. Encoded protein: CASREGQNTEAFF.

The V gene is TRBV13, the J gene TRBJ2-7; perhaps TRBD1 as D (6 bases). This CDR3 has 15 amino acids. CDR1 is PRHDT, CDR2 FYEKMQ, per germline (reference sequence). V was trimmed by 5 bases and J by 0 bases, leaving 14 bases between them. The CDR3 DNA reads TGTGCCAGCAGCCGTAGGACAGACTACTCCTACGAGCAGTACTTC. Translation gives CASSRRTDYSYEQYF. The full variable domain, in which reference TRBV13 and TRBJ2-7 provide the parts outside the CDR3, is AAGVIQSPRHLIKEKRETATLKCYPIPRHDTVYWYQQGPGQDPQFLISFYEKMQSDKGSIPDRFSAQQFSDYHSELNMSSLELGDSALYFCASSRRTDYSYEQYFGPGTRLTVT.

The rearrangement joins TRBV27 to TRBJ1-5, with a tentative D call TRBD1 (5 bases). V gave up 7 bases and J gave up 4 bases, with 11 bases separating them. The CDR3 has 13 residues. From germline, CDR1 is MNHEY and CDR2 SMNVEV (reference sequence). In nucleotides, the CDR3 is TGTGCCAGCAAGGGGCAGGGAAATCAGCCCCAGCATTTT. Protein: CASKGQGNQPQHF.

DNA of the CDR3: TGTGCCAGCAGTCCTGGACAGGGAAAGATCAGATTCACTGAAGCTTTCTTT. Translating gives CASSPGQGKIRFTEAFF. The chain carries TRBV28 and TRBJ1-1; 8 bases line up with TRBD1. This CDR3 comprises 17 residues. With 5 bases clipped from V and 4 bases from J, the junction kept 15 bases outside the gene matches. Germline V CDR1 and CDR2: MDHEN, SYDVKM.

The genes are TRBV19 and TRBJ2-1, with 8 bases lining up with TRBD2. Trimming took 8 bases from V and 0 from J; bases not matched to a gene: 9. The CDR3 has 16 residues. The germline CDR1 and CDR2 sequences are LNHDA and SQIVND (reference sequence). CDR3 sequence: CASALAGYSSYNEQFF. Here the CDR3 DNA reads TGTGCCAGTGCGTTAGCGGGATATAGCTCCTACAATGAGCAGTTCTTC.

The chain joins TRBV30 to TRBJ1-2; D unclear. Germline V CDR1 and CDR2: GTSNPN, SVGIG (reference sequence). V lost 2 bases to trimming and J lost 5 bases, with 6 bases between them. The CDR3 has 11 residues. CDR3: CAWSFLYGYTF. As DNA, the CDR3 is TGTGCCTGGAGTTTCTTATATGGCTACACCTTC.

The V gene is TRBV28, the J gene TRBJ1-1; D unclear. Trimming pared 5 bases from V and 1 base from J, leaving 5 bases between. Per the germline V gene, CDR1 is MDHEN and CDR2 is SYDVKM. This CDR3 has 12 residues. CDR3 DNA: TGTGCCAGCAGTGCACCGAACACTGAAGCTTTCTTT. Protein product: CASSAPNTEAFF.

J is TRBJ2-7 and V is TRBV28; 8 bases agree with TRBD1. From germline, CDR1 is MDHEN and CDR2 SYDVKM. This CDR3 has 14 amino acids. V dropped 4 bases and J dropped 3; count of bases not matched to a gene: 5. The CDR3 nucleotides are TGTGCCAGCAGTTCCGGGGGACAGGACTACGAGCAGTACGTC. Amino acid sequence: CASSSGGQDYEQYV.

The chain links TRBV28 to TRBJ1-1; no firm D call. The CDR3 sequence is 12 residues long. V lost 6 bases and J 1 base, leaving 6 bases between the germline ends. CDR1 MDHEN and CDR2 SYDVKM come from the germline V gene. The CDR3 loop reads CASRTANTEAFF. In DNA form, the CDR3 reads TGTGCCAGCAGAACAGCGAACACTGAAGCTTTCTTT.

The chain recombines TRBV5-5 with TRBJ2-3; a weak D match, TRBD2 (5 bases). Trimming left V 4 bases short and J 5 bases short, with 8 bases between. The CDR3 is made up of 12 amino acids. Germline V gene data show CDR1 as SGHKS and CDR2 as YYEKEE (reference sequence). For the CDR3, the DNA is TGTGCCAGCAGCAAACTAGTAGATACGCAGTATTTT. Its translation: CASSKLVDTQYF.

The chain recombines TRBV30 with TRBJ2-7; unclear D gene. V shed 1 base and J shed 6 bases, with 7 bases lying between them. CDR3 length: 11 residues. From germline, CDR1 is GTSNPN and CDR2 SVGIG (reference sequence). The CDR3 sequence is CAWSGGFEQYF. CDR3 in DNA: TGTGCCTGGAGTGGTGGCTTCGAGCAGTACTTC.

This clone was detected only once. The gene calls are TRBV6-5 and TRBJ1-2, with 9 bases matching TRBD1. CDR3 length: 15 residues. V shed 0 bases and J 6 bases; nucleotides not matched to a gene: 5. From germline, CDR1 is MNHEY and CDR2 SVGAGI. The CDR3 DNA reads as TGTGCCAGCAGTTACTCGACGGACAGGGGTGATGGCTACACCTTC. Protein sequence: CASSYSTDRGDGYTF.

The chain uses TRBV19 and TRBJ1-1, with D unclear. CDR3 length: 13 residues. Germline loops: CDR1 LNHDA, CDR2 SQIVND (reference sequence). Between the trimmed V and J ends, which lost 2 bases and 3 bases, there was a span of 7 bases. CDR3 DNA sequence: TGTGCCAGTAGTATAAGAGCTTACACTGAAGCTTTCTTT. Its protein is CASSIRAYTEAFF.

This chain links TRBV4-2 with TRBJ1-2; unclear D gene. The CDR3 is 13 amino acids. Trimming pared 5 bases from V and 1 base from J, leaving 8 bases between. The germline CDR1 and CDR2 sequences are LGHNA and YNFKEQ. The CDR3 loop is CASSGQLNYGYTF. DNA for the CDR3: TGTGCCAGCAGCGGGCAGCTTAACTATGGCTACACCTTC.

The V and J genes are TRBV7-6 and TRBJ2-7, with 7 bases fitting TRBD1. Germline values: CDR1 SGHVS, CDR2 FNYEAQ. This CDR3 spans 16 amino acids. V shed 2 bases and J 5 bases; nucleotides not matched to a gene: 12. The CDR3 sequence is CASSLTNRGRSHEQYV. DNA of the CDR3: TGTGCCAGCAGCTTAACCAACAGGGGCAGGTCCCACGAGCAGTACGTC.